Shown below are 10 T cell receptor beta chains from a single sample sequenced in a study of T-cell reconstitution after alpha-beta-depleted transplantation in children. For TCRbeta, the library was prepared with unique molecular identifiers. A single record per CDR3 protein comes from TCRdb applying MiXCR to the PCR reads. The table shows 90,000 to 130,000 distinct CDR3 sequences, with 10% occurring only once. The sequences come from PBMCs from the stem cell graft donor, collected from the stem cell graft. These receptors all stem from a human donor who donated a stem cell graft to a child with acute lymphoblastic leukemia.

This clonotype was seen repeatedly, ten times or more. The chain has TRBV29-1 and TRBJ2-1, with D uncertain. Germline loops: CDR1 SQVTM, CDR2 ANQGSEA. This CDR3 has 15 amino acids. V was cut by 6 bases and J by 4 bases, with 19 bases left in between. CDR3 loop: CSVGRGYGIYNEQFF. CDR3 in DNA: TGCAGCGTCGGTAGAGGTTATGGTATTTACAATGAGCAGTTCTTC.

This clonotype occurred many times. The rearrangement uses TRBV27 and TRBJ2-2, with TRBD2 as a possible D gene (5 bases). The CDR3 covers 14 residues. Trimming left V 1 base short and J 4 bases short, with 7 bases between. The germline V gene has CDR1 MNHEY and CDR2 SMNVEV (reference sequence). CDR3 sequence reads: CASSLFRGTGELFF. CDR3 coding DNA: TGTGCCAGCAGTTTATTTCGGGGCACCGGGGAGCTGTTTTTT.

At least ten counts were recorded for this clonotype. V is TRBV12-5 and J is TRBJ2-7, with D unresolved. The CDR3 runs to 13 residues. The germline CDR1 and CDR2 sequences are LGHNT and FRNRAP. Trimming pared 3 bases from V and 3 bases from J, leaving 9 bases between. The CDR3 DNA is TGTGCTAGTGGTTTTTGGGGTCTCTACGAGCAGTACTTC. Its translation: CASGFWGLYEQYF.

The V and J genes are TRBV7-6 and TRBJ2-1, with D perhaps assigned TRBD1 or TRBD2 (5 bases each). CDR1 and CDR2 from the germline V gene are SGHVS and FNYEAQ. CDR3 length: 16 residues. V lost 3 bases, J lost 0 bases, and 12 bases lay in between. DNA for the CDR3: TGTGCCAGCAGCTTGAATGCAGGGAGCTCCTACAATGAGCAGTTCTTC. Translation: CASSLNAGSSYNEQFF.

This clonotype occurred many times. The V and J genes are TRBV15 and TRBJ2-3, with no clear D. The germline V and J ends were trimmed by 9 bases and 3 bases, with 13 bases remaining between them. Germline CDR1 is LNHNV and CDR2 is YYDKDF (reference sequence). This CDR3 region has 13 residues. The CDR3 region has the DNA TGTGCCACGTTAGGCAGGTTAACAGATACGCAGTATTTT. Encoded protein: CATLGRLTDTQYF.

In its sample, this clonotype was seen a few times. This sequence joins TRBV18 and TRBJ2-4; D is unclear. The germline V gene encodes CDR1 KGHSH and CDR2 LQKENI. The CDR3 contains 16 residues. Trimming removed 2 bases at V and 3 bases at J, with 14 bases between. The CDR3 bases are TGTGCCAGCTCACCAGTGGCAGTTACTCTCAAAAACATTCAGTACTTC. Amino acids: CASSPVAVTLKNIQYF.

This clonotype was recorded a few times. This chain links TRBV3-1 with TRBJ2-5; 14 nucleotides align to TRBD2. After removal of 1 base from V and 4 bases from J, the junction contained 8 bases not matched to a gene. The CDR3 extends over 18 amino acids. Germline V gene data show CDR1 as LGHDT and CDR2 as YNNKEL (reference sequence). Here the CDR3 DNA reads TGTGCCAGCAGCCAAGGTCCGGGACTAGCGGGAGTAGGAGAGACCCAGTACTTC. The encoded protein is CASSQGPGLAGVGETQYF.

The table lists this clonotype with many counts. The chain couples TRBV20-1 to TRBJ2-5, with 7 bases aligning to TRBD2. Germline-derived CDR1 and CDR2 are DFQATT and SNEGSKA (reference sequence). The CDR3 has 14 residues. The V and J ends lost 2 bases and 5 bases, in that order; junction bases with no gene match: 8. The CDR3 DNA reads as TGCAGTGCTAGACGGGACTACCCAGGGGAGACCCAGTACTTC. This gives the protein CSARRDYPGETQYF.

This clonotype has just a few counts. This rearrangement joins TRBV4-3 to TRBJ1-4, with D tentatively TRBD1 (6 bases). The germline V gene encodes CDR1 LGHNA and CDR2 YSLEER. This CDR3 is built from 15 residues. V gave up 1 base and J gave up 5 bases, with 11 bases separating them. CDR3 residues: CASSQGTGLNEKLFF. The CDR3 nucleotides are TGCGCCAGCAGCCAAGGTACAGGGCTGAATGAAAAACTGTTTTTT.

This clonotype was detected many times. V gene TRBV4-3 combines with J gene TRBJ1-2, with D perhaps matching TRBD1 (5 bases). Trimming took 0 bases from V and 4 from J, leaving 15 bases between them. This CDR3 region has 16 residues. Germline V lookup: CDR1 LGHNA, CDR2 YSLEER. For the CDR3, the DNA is TGCGCCAGCAGCCAAGAATCCGCAGGGAGTGGCTATGGCTACACCTTC. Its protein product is CASSQESAGSGYGYTF.